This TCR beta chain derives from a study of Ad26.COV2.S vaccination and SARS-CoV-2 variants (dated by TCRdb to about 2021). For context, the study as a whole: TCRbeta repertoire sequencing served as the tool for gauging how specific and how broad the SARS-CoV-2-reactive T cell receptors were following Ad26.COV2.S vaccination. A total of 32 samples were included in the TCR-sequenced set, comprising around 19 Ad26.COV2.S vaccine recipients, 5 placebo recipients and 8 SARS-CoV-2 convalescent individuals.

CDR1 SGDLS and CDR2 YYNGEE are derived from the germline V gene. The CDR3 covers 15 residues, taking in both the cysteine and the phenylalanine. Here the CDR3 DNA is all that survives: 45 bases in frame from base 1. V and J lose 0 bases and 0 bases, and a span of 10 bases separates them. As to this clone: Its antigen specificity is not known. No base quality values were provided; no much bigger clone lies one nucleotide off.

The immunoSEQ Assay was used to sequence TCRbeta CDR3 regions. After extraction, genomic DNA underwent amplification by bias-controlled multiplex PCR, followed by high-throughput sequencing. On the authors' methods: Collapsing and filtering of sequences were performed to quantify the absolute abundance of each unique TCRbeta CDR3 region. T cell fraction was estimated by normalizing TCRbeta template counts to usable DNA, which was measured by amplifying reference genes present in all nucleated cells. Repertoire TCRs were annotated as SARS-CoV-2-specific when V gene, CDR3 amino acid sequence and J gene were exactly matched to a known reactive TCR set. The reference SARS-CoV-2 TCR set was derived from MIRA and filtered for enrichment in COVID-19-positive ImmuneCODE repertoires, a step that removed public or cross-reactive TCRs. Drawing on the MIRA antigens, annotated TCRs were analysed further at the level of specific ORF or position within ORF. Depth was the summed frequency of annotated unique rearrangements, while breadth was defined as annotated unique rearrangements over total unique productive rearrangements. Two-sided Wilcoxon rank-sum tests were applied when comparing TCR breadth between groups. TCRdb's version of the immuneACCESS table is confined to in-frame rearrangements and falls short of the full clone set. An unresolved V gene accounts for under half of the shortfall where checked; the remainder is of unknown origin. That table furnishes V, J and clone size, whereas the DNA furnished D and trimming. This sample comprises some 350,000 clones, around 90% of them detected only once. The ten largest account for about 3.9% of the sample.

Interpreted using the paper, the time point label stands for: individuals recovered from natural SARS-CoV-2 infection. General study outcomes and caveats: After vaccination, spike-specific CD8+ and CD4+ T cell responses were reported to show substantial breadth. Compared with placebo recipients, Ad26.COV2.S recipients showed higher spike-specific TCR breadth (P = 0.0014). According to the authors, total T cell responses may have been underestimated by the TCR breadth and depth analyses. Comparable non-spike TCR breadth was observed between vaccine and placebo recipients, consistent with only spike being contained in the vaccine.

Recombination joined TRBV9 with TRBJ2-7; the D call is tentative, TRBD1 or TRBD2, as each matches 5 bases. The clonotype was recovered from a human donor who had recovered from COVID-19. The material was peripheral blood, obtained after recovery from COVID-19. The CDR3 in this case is CASSVGGDASYEQYF. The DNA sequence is TGTGCCAGCAGCGTAGGTGGGGACGCCTCCTACGAGCAGTACTTC.